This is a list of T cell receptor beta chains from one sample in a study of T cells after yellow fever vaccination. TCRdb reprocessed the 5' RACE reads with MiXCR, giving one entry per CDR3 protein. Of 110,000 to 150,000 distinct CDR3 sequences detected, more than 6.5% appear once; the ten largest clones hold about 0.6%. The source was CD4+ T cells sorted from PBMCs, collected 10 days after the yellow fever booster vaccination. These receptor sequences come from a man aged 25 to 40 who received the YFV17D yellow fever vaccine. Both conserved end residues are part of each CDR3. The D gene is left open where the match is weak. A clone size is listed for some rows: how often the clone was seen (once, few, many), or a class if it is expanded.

CDR3 protein: CASSYRGINEQYF
CDR3 DNA: TGCGCCAGCAGCTACAGGGGGATAAACGAGCAGTACTTC
clone size: many
J gene: TRBJ2-7
D gene: TRBD1
V gene: TRBV5-1

CDR3 protein: CATSDPPGVDTDTQYF
CDR3 DNA: TGTGCCACCAGTGACCCCCCGGGGGTAGACACAGATACGCAGTATTTT
clone size: many
J gene: TRBJ2-3
D gene: -
V gene: TRBV24-1

CDR3 protein: CSASGPRGTDTQYF
CDR3 DNA: TGCAGTGCTTCCGGACCTCGCGGCACAGATACGCAGTATTTT
clone size: many
J gene: TRBJ2-3
D gene: -
V gene: TRBV20-1

CDR3 protein: CATTGGSYNEQFF
CDR3 DNA: TGTGCCACCACCGGTGGCTCCTACAATGAGCAGTTCTTC
clone size: many
J gene: TRBJ2-1
D gene: -
V gene: TRBV24-1

CDR3 protein: CASSLSPHSRTGVGYTF
CDR3 DNA: TGTGCCAGCAGCTTATCGCCCCACTCCCGGACAGGGGTCGGCTACACCTTC
clone size: few
J gene: TRBJ1-2
D gene: TRBD1
V gene: TRBV7-2

CDR3 protein: CSAPQTGRDEQFF
CDR3 DNA: TGCAGTGCCCCCCAGACAGGGAGAGATGAGCAGTTCTTC
clone size: -
J gene: TRBJ2-1
D gene: TRBD1
V gene: TRBV20-1

CDR3 protein: CASSQEGALQYF
CDR3 DNA: TGTGCCAGCAGCCAAGAGGGAGCATTGCAGTATTTT
clone size: many
J gene: TRBJ2-3
D gene: -
V gene: TRBV4-2

CDR3 protein: CASSVDPGSYEQYF
CDR3 DNA: TGTGCCAGCAGCGTAGATCCGGGTTCCTACGAGCAGTACTTC
clone size: -
J gene: TRBJ2-7
D gene: -
V gene: TRBV9

CDR3 protein: CASSQRSLQETQYF
CDR3 DNA: TGTGCCAGCAGCCAAAGGAGTCTCCAAGAGACCCAGTACTTC
clone size: many
J gene: TRBJ2-5
D gene: -
V gene: TRBV3-1

CDR3 protein: CASRTSGARTEAFF
CDR3 DNA: TGTGCCAGTAGAACCTCAGGGGCTCGCACTGAAGCTTTCTTT
clone size: -
J gene: TRBJ1-1
D gene: -
V gene: TRBV19

CDR3 protein: CATTDDWTYEQYF
CDR3 DNA: TGTGCCACCACGGATGATTGGACCTACGAGCAGTACTTC
clone size: many
J gene: TRBJ2-7
D gene: -
V gene: TRBV25-1

CDR3 protein: CASSLGSGNTGELFF
CDR3 DNA: TGTGCCAGCAGCTTAGGGTCGGGGAACACCGGGGAGCTGTTTTTT
clone size: many
J gene: TRBJ2-2
D gene: -
V gene: TRBV7-9

CDR3 protein: CASSQVNADTQYF
CDR3 DNA: TGTGCCAGCAGCCAAGTCAACGCAGATACGCAGTATTTT
clone size: many
J gene: TRBJ2-3
D gene: -
V gene: TRBV12-3/TRBV12-4

CDR3 protein: CASSVDARNTEAFF
CDR3 DNA: TGTGCCAGCAGCGTAGATGCACGGAACACTGAAGCTTTCTTT
clone size: -
J gene: TRBJ1-1
D gene: -
V gene: TRBV9

CDR3 protein: CSARRATDPAQHF
CDR3 DNA: TGCAGTGCTAGGAGAGCTACGGATCCGGCCCAGCATTTT
clone size: many
J gene: TRBJ1-5
D gene: -
V gene: TRBV20-1

CDR3 protein: CASSLETGTGEPFF
CDR3 DNA: TGTGCCAGCAGCTTAGAGACAGGCACCGGGGAGCCGTTTTTT
clone size: -
J gene: TRBJ2-2
D gene: -
V gene: TRBV11-2

CDR3 protein: CASSGTTSSYEQYF
CDR3 DNA: TGTGCCAGCAGCGGGACAACCAGCTCCTACGAGCAGTACTTC
clone size: few
J gene: TRBJ2-7
D gene: -
V gene: TRBV14

CDR3 protein: CSASGGQINEQFF
CDR3 DNA: TGCAGTGCTAGTGGAGGTCAGATTAATGAGCAGTTCTTC
clone size: many
J gene: TRBJ2-1
D gene: -
V gene: TRBV20-1

CDR3 protein: CATSRQGSNQPQHF
CDR3 DNA: TGTGCCACCAGCAGACAGGGGAGCAATCAGCCCCAGCATTTT
clone size: many
J gene: TRBJ1-5
D gene: -
V gene: TRBV15

CDR3 protein: CASSFPGTPRGETQYF
CDR3 DNA: TGTGCCAGCAGCTTCCCCGGGACTCCACGGGGGGAGACCCAGTACTTC
clone size: many
J gene: TRBJ2-5
D gene: -
V gene: TRBV7-2

CDR3 protein: CASSFGTGGREQYF
CDR3 DNA: TGTGCCAGCAGTTTCGGGACAGGGGGCCGCGAGCAGTACTTC
clone size: few
J gene: TRBJ2-7
D gene: TRBD1
V gene: TRBV6-5

CDR3 protein: CASSLGAGGTEAFF
CDR3 DNA: TGTGCCAGCAGCTTAGGGGCAGGGGGAACTGAAGCTTTCTTT
clone size: many
J gene: TRBJ1-1
D gene: TRBD1
V gene: TRBV7-8

CDR3 protein: CASRPGQGGGYTF
CDR3 DNA: TGTGCCAGCAGACCCGGACAGGGCGGTGGCTACACCTTC
clone size: many
J gene: TRBJ1-2
D gene: TRBD1
V gene: TRBV28

CDR3 protein: CASSLGVTDTQYF
CDR3 DNA: TGTGCCAGCAGTCTCGGGGTCACAGATACGCAGTATTTT
clone size: few
J gene: TRBJ2-3
D gene: -
V gene: TRBV28

CDR3 protein: CANRLAGTDTQYF
CDR3 DNA: TGTGCCAACAGACTAGCGGGCACAGATACGCAGTATTTT
clone size: few
J gene: TRBJ2-3
D gene: TRBD2
V gene: TRBV12-3/TRBV12-4

CDR3 protein: CASSLEGGNQPQHF
CDR3 DNA: TGTGCCAGCAGTTTAGAAGGTGGCAATCAGCCCCAGCATTTT
clone size: many
J gene: TRBJ1-5
D gene: -
V gene: TRBV12-3/TRBV12-4

CDR3 protein: CASRHSGFSGTDTQYF
CDR3 DNA: TGTGCCAGCAGACACTCGGGATTTAGTGGGACAGATACGCAGTATTTT
clone size: many
J gene: TRBJ2-3
D gene: -
V gene: TRBV12-3/TRBV12-4

CDR3 protein: CASGETQYF
CDR3 DNA: TGTGCCAGCGGGGAGACCCAGTACTTC
clone size: many
J gene: TRBJ2-5
D gene: -
V gene: TRBV28

CDR3 protein: CASNPGWGYEQYF
CDR3 DNA: TGTGCCAGCAATCCAGGGTGGGGATACGAGCAGTACTTC
clone size: -
J gene: TRBJ2-7
D gene: -
V gene: TRBV6-5

CDR3 protein: CASSPNPGRRAETQYF
CDR3 DNA: TGTGCCAGCAGCCCCAACCCAGGACGCCGGGCGGAGACCCAGTACTTC
clone size: many
J gene: TRBJ2-5
D gene: -
V gene: TRBV7-9

CDR3 protein: CSVEKDRGDGYTF
CDR3 DNA: TGCAGCGTTGAAAAGGACAGGGGAGACGGCTACACCTTC
clone size: many
J gene: TRBJ1-2
D gene: TRBD1
V gene: TRBV29-1

CDR3 protein: CASSLAPKGTGFYEQYF
CDR3 DNA: TGTGCCAGCAGCTTAGCCCCTAAAGGGACAGGGTTCTACGAGCAGTACTTC
clone size: many
J gene: TRBJ2-7
D gene: TRBD1
V gene: TRBV7-9

CDR3 protein: CSARSSTFTDTQYF
CDR3 DNA: TGCAGTGCTAGATCCAGCACTTTCACAGATACGCAGTATTTT
clone size: many
J gene: TRBJ2-3
D gene: -
V gene: TRBV20-1

CDR3 protein: CASSLQGQPQHF
CDR3 DNA: TGTGCCAGCAGCCTGCAGGGTCAGCCCCAGCATTTT
clone size: many
J gene: TRBJ1-5
D gene: -
V gene: TRBV7-9

CDR3 protein: CASSFGIYGYTF
CDR3 DNA: TGTGCCAGCAGCTTTGGTATCTATGGCTACACCTTC
clone size: many
J gene: TRBJ1-2
D gene: -
V gene: TRBV7-9

CDR3 protein: CASSPLQGNGGELFF
CDR3 DNA: TGTGCCAGCAGCCCCCTCCAGGGAAACGGCGGGGAGCTGTTTTTT
clone size: many
J gene: TRBJ2-2
D gene: -
V gene: TRBV7-6

CDR3 protein: CSARDLGFYEKLFF
CDR3 DNA: TGCAGTGCTAGAGATCTTGGTTTCTATGAAAAACTGTTTTTT
clone size: many
J gene: TRBJ1-4
D gene: -
V gene: TRBV20-1

CDR3 protein: CASSFTSGSRDTQYF
CDR3 DNA: TGCGCCAGCAGCTTTACTAGCGGGAGCCGAGATACGCAGTATTTT
clone size: many
J gene: TRBJ2-3
D gene: TRBD2
V gene: TRBV5-1

CDR3 protein: CAISESAGMDGYTF
CDR3 DNA: TGTGCCATCAGTGAGTCCGCAGGGATGGATGGCTACACCTTC
clone size: many
J gene: TRBJ1-2
D gene: -
V gene: TRBV10-3

CDR3 protein: CASSLDPTGGYTF
CDR3 DNA: TGTGCCAGCAGCTTAGACCCGACTGGTGGCTACACCTTC
clone size: many
J gene: TRBJ1-2
D gene: -
V gene: TRBV5-6

CDR3 protein: CATSDKPFRGTQHETQYF
CDR3 DNA: TGTGCCACCAGCGACAAACCCTTTAGAGGGACACAACACGAGACCCAGTACTTC
clone size: -
J gene: TRBJ2-5
D gene: -
V gene: TRBV15

CDR3 protein: CASSIGGTQYF
CDR3 DNA: TGTGCCAGCAGCATAGGGGGGACCCAGTACTTC
clone size: many
J gene: TRBJ2-5
D gene: -
V gene: TRBV28

CDR3 protein: CASSGGDSNTEAFF
CDR3 DNA: TGCGCCAGCAGCGGCGGGGACAGCAACACTGAAGCTTTCTTT
clone size: many
J gene: TRBJ1-1
D gene: TRBD1
V gene: TRBV5-1

CDR3 protein: CATSRGVGYTF
CDR3 DNA: TGTGCCACCAGCAGAGGGGTCGGCTACACCTTC
clone size: many
J gene: TRBJ1-2
D gene: -
V gene: TRBV15

CDR3 protein: CASGRNAWEQYF
CDR3 DNA: TGTGCCAGCGGGAGGAATGCCTGGGAGCAGTACTTC
clone size: many
J gene: TRBJ2-7
D gene: -
V gene: TRBV14

CDR3 protein: CAWSRSPNTEAFF
CDR3 DNA: TGTGCCTGGAGTCGAAGTCCGAACACTGAAGCTTTCTTT
clone size: few
J gene: TRBJ1-1
D gene: -
V gene: TRBV30

CDR3 protein: CASSNQNKETQYF
CDR3 DNA: TGTGCCAGCAGTAACCAGAACAAAGAGACCCAGTACTTC
clone size: many
J gene: TRBJ2-5
D gene: -
V gene: TRBV12-3/TRBV12-4

CDR3 protein: CASSQSDTRPYNEQFF
CDR3 DNA: TGCGCCAGCAGCCAATCCGACACGCGACCCTACAATGAGCAGTTCTTC
clone size: many
J gene: TRBJ2-1
D gene: -
V gene: TRBV4-3

CDR3 protein: CASSQGSGQETQYF
CDR3 DNA: TGTGCCAGCTCTCAGGGGAGCGGCCAAGAGACCCAGTACTTC
clone size: many
J gene: TRBJ2-5
D gene: -
V gene: TRBV18

CDR3 protein: CASSLSGTVKNIQYF
CDR3 DNA: TGTGCCAGCAGCTTATCCGGGACGGTCAAAAACATTCAGTACTTC
clone size: many
J gene: TRBJ2-4
D gene: -
V gene: TRBV7-2

CDR3 protein: CASSSDTSGAYEQYF
CDR3 DNA: TGCGCCAGCAGCTCGGACACCTCCGGAGCCTACGAGCAGTACTTC
clone size: -
J gene: TRBJ2-7
D gene: -
V gene: TRBV5-1

CDR3 protein: CSARALAGVPGELFF
CDR3 DNA: TGCAGTGCTAGGGCCCTAGCGGGAGTCCCCGGGGAGCTGTTTTTT
clone size: many
J gene: TRBJ2-2
D gene: TRBD2
V gene: TRBV20-1